This T cell receptor (beta chain) was retrieved from a study of T cell responses to AZD1222 COVID-19 vaccine. General observations from the study: The study identified only five to seven AZD1222 recipients as seropositive at baseline. Regions 160-218 and 743-854 held dominance among vaccine-associated CD4 TCRs, which spanned spike. Clonal diversity may have been underestimated in mostly white British donors. The repertoires were collected only after the peak T cell response.

The CDR3 sequence is 16 residues long. Looked up from germline, CDR1 is SQVTM and CDR2 is ANQGSEA. Trimming took off 1 base at V and 6 bases at J, with 21 bases between the two ends. A word on this clone: Its antigen is currently unknown.

Data came from immunoSEQ multiplex PCR; TCRdb stores just in-frame clones and leaves some out. Among approximately 120,000 clones listed, about 85% were seen once. This clonotype was obtained from an adult who received the AZD1222 COVID-19 vaccine. Sequences were derived from peripheral blood, sampled 28 days after the second AZD1222 dose. The rearrangement joins TRBV29-1 to TRBJ1-2; D not certain. CDR3 DNA sequence: TGCAGCGTTGAAGGACAAGGGAAAAGCGTACGGGATGGCTACACCTTC. Protein sequence: CSVEGQGKSVRDGYTF.